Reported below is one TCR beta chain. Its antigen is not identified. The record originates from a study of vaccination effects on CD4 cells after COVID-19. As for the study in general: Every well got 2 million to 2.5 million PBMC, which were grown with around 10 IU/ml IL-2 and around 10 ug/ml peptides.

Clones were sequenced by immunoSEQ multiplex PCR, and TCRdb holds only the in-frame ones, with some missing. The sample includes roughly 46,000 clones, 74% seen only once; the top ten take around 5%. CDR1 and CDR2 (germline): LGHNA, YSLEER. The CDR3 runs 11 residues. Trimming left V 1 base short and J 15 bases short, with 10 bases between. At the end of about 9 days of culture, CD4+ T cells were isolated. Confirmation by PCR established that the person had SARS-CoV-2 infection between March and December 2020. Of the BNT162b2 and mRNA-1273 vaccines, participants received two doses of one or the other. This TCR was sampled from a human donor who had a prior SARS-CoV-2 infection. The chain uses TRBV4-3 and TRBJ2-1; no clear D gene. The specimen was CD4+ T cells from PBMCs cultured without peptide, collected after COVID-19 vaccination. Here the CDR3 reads CASSQGEKVFF. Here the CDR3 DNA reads TGCGCCAGCAGCCAAGGAGAGAAGGTGTTCTTC.